A single T cell receptor (beta chain) is shown here with its context. What antigen it recognizes has not been identified. Base-call qualities are not available, and no considerably larger clone is one nucleotide away. Genomic DNA was extracted from sorted cells for sequencing of the TCRbeta CDR3 region. The immunoSEQ Assay was used to sequence the TCRbeta CDR3 regions. What TCRdb holds here is the immuneACCESS table cut down to in-frame rearrangements. Part of the clones is not present; checked against another copy, under half of the missing clones reflect an unresolved V gene, and the others are unexplained. A total of around 40,000 clones appear in this sample, approximately 80% of them only once. The ten most abundant clones make up 5% to 5.5% of the sample. This sample stems from a study of OX40 agonist ivuxolimab in advanced cancers. Turning to the overall study: Ivuxolimab, which targeted the costimulatory receptor OX40 (CD134), was an agonistic, fully human IgG2 monoclonal antibody. Three dose-escalation patients achieved partial responses, one with hepatocellular carcinoma and two with cutaneous melanoma. Intravenous ivuxolimab was administered to patients every 2 weeks at six dose levels: 0.01, 0.1, 0.3, 1.5, 3 and 10 mg/kg. In the dose-escalation cohort, 82.7% of patients were male, and the mean age was roughly 60 years, with a range of about 23 to 90. The paper reports the monotherapy dose-escalation portion (N of about 51 patients) of the phase I ivuxolimab trial. Among the roughly 52 dose-escalation patients, around 20 had hepatocellular carcinoma, 15 or so melanoma, 9 renal cell carcinoma and 9 head and neck cancer. Prior anti-PD-1, anti-PD-L1 or anti-CTLA-4 therapy was permitted, and roughly two fifths of dose-escalation patients had received checkpoint inhibitors. The point of sequencing TCRbeta in the periphery was to test whether ivuxolimab changed TCR sequence diversity and drove clonal T-cell expansion. Points the paper makes about the study in general: In the 0.1-3.0 mg/kg groups, partial responders had among the lowest normalized peripheral clonal expansion, particularly in CD8+ T cells. At doses of 0.1 to 3.0 mg/kg, clonal expansion of both CD4+ and CD8+ T cells in blood was seen between baseline and week 6. Which antigens the clonally expanded peripheral T cells were specific for was not determined. Low levels of normalized T-cell clonal expansion were also shown by some nonresponding patients. After ivuxolimab, CD8+ T cells had more expanded clones than CD4+ T cells on average.

Patients with autoimmune disease history or receiving systemic immunosuppression were excluded from the trial. Peripheral blood for TCR sequencing was collected from all dose cohorts at baseline, on cycle 4 day 1, and on cycle 7 day 1. Samples were obtained from an open-label, multicenter, first-in-human phase I dose-escalation trial of ivuxolimab. Adults with locally advanced or metastatic melanoma, renal cell, hepatocellular, or head and neck squamous cell carcinoma were enrolled in the trial. Before TCR sequencing, CD4+ T cells and CD8+ T cells were sorted from peripheral blood as separate populations. V and J are truncated by 3 bases and 6 bases respectively, leaving an intervening sequence of 15 bases. CDR3 length: 15 amino acids, cysteine to phenylalanine. The retained sequence is limited to the CDR3, 45 bases, with the frame set at the first base. CDR1 and CDR2, per the germline V gene, are SGDLS and YYNGEE.

The sequencing here drew on CD4+ or CD8+ T cells sorted from blood, taken in a trial of the OX40 agonist ivuxolimab. The source of this sequence is an adult with an advanced solid tumor such as melanoma, head and neck, liver or kidney cancer. The receptor chain draws on TRBV9 and TRBJ2-2, with a tentative D gene TRBD2 over 6 matching bases. The nucleotide sequence is given as TGTGCCAGCAGCGCCGCCGTGGGGGGAGCCGGGGAGCTGTTTTTT. Its protein reads: CASSAAVGGAGELFF.